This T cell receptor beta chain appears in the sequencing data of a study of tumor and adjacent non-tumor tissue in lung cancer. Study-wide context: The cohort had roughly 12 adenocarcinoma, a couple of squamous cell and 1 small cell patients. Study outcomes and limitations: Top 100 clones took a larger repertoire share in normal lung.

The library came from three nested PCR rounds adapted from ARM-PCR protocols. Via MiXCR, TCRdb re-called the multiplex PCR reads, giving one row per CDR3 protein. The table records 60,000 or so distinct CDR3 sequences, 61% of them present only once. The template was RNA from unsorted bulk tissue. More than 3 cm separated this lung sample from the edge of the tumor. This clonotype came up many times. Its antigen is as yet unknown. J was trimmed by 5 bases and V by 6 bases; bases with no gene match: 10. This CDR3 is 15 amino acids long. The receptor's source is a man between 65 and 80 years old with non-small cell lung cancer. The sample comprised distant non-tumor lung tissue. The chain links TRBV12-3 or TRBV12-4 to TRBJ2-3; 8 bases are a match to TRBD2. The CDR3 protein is CASSPSGSGIDTQYF. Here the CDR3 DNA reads TGTGCCAGCAGCCCGAGCGGGAGCGGTATAGATACGCAGTATTTT.